Shown below are 19 T cell receptor beta chains from a single sample sequenced in a study of molecular identifiers for immune sequencing clone quantification. In TCRdb, the PCR reads were re-called with MiXCR into one record per CDR3 protein. The sample records just under 65,000 distinct CDR3 sequences, 15% to 20% being singletons. The sequenced sample was naive CD8+ T cells from blood, with Jurkat cell RNA spiked in. Subset reported: FACS-sorted CD8+CD4-CCR7+CD45RA+ naive T cells. These receptors all come from a human donor in good health. Some libraries in this study had Jurkat cell RNA spiked in.

About this clonotype itself: A read error may explain this, as a much larger clone is one base away. V usage is TRBV5-3 and J usage is TRBJ2-7; D possibly corresponds to TRBD2 (5 bases). TRBV5-3 is reported as an ORF; its role is uncertain. The CDR3 length is 17 residues. The CDR3 loop is CASSLAVGVNGYYEQYF. CDR3 DNA sequence: TGTGCCAGCAGCTTGGCCGTCGGGGTGAACGGCTACTACGAGCAGTACTTC.

This clonotype came up many times. The genes are TRBV30 and TRBJ2-1; D not resolved. V lost 7 bases and J lost 7, with 5 bases in between. CDR3 size: 9 residues. CDR1 is GTSNPN and CDR2 is SVGIG in the germline V gene (reference sequence). The CDR3 here is CALENEQFF. As DNA, the CDR3 is TGTGCCTTAGAAAATGAGCAGTTCTTC.

This clonotype was seen repeatedly, ten times or more. V gene TRBV4-3 combines with J gene TRBJ2-1; possible D gene TRBD2, 5 bases. Germline V gene lookup returns CDR1 LGHNA and CDR2 YSLEER. The ends were cut back, 1 base at V and 3 bases at J, with 13 bases in the middle. The length of the CDR3 is 16 residues. DNA for the CDR3: TGCGCCAGCAGCCAAGGGGAGCTTATTAGCTACAATGAGCAGTTCTTC. Translation: CASSQGELISYNEQFF.

This clonotype has only a few counts. The chain recombines TRBV4-1 with TRBJ2-2; the D is unclear. The CDR3 has 13 amino acids. Looked up from germline, CDR1 is MGHRA and CDR2 is YSYEKL. V lost 5 bases, J lost 6 bases, and 10 bases lay in between. The CDR3 protein is CASSYAPAGELFF. CDR3 coding DNA: TGCGCCAGCAGCTATGCGCCGGCCGGGGAGCTGTTTTTT.

The table lists this clonotype with a few counts. The chain links TRBV4-1 to TRBJ2-1; TRBD1 is a possible D gene (5 bases). Germline-derived CDR1 and CDR2 are MGHRA and YSYEKL. Trimming shortened V by 2 bases and J by 5 bases, and 16 bases separated the two germline ends. The CDR3 loop spans 16 amino acids. The CDR3: CASSQPGLRIDNEQFF. The CDR3 DNA reads TGCGCCAGCAGCCAACCAGGGTTACGGATCGACAATGAGCAGTTCTTC.

This clonotype was seen just once. V and J are TRBV11-2 and TRBJ2-7; 8 bases agree with TRBD2. Germline V gene sequence: CDR1 SGHAT, CDR2 FQNNGV. V lost 1 base to trimming and J lost 2 bases; unmatched junction nucleotides: 10. CDR3 size: 17 residues. The CDR3 loop reads CASSLGDIAGSTYEQYF. In nucleotides, the CDR3 is TGTGCCAGCAGCTTAGGGGATATAGCGGGAAGCACCTACGAGCAGTACTTC.

Remarks on this clonotype: This may stem from a read error, because a much larger clone lies one nucleotide away. Since no conserved phenylalanine or tryptophan closes the CDR3, a read error is the likely cause. The chain has TRBV18 and TRBJ2-4; D is perhaps TRBD2 (5 bases). CDR3 length: 15 residues. Trimming took 0 bases from V and 0 from J, leaving 6 bases between them. Germline values: CDR1 KGHSH, CDR2 LQKENI. In DNA form, the CDR3 reads TGTGCCAGCTCACCACCCAGCGGAGCCAAAAACATTCAGTACTCC. Its protein product is CASSPPSGAKNIQYS.

A note on this clonotype: The junction departs from the called germline gene at one end, perhaps through a read error. The V call is TRBV7-9, the J call TRBJ2-7; 9 positions agree with TRBD1. CDR1 SEHNR and CDR2 FQNEAQ come from the germline V gene (reference sequence). The CDR3 is 14 amino acids. The CDR3 region has the DNA TGTGCCAGCAGCTCAAAGGGACAGGGCATGGGGCAGCACTTC. Its protein product is CASSSKGQGMGQHF.

This clonotype has at least ten counts. The chain uses TRBV13 and TRBJ2-5; D not certain. V lost 1 base to trimming and J lost 5 bases, with 8 bases between them. CDR3 length: 13 residues. CDR1 is PRHDT, CDR2 FYEKMQ, per germline (reference sequence). In DNA form, the CDR3 reads TGTGCCAGCAGCTTAGAGTCGAGTGAGACCCAGTACTTC. It translates to CASSLESSETQYF.

To note about this clonotype: This clone may be a read error of a much larger clone one base away. The genes are TRBV12-3 or TRBV12-4 and TRBJ1-5, with 8 nucleotides matching TRBD1. With V trimmed by 5 bases and J by 6 bases, 9 bases remained unmatched. The CDR3 has 15 residues. CDR3 in DNA: TGTGCCAGCAGTCTCCGGACAGGGATCAGTCAGCCCCAGCATTTT. Translated, it gives CASSLRTGISQPQHF.

This clonotype was counted many times. The chain links TRBV7-2 to TRBJ2-1; D not certain. The germline V gene has CDR1 SGHTA and CDR2 FQGNSA. Trimming took off 1 base at V and 9 bases at J, with 7 bases between the two ends. The CDR3 totals 12 residues. CDR3: CASSLGGSEQFF. The CDR3 DNA follows: TGTGCCAGCAGCTTAGGAGGTAGTGAGCAGTTCTTC.

This clonotype was counted at least ten times. This chain links TRBV12-3 or TRBV12-4 with TRBJ2-3; TRBD1 matches 11 bases. The CDR3 is 16 residues long. The junction had 9 bases not matched to a gene; V was cut back by 4 bases and J by 6 bases. CDR3 residues: CASSSGQGASRDTQYF. CDR3 DNA: TGTGCCAGCAGTTCCGGACAGGGGGCGAGCAGGGATACGCAGTATTTT.

This clonotype was seen ten or more times. The J gene is TRBJ2-7, the V gene TRBV27; TRBD2 matches at 8 bases. J gave up 0 bases and V 0 bases, and 4 bases lay outside the gene matches. Germline CDR1 is MNHEY and CDR2 is SMNVEV (reference sequence). This CDR3 is built from 16 residues. The CDR3 region is CASSLSSGGASYEQYF. Written as DNA, the CDR3 is TGTGCCAGCAGTTTATCTTCCGGGGGGGCCTCCTACGAGCAGTACTTC.

This clonotype came up many times. The chain recombines TRBV28 with TRBJ2-2; 8 bases map to TRBD2. Germline-derived CDR1 and CDR2 are MDHEN and SYDVKM. CDR3 length: 14 residues. CDR3 region: CATTSGRLAGELFF. CDR3 DNA sequence: TGTGCGACCACCAGCGGGAGATTGGCCGGGGAGCTGTTTTTT.

Comment on this clonotype: This may stem from a read error, because a much larger clone lies one nucleotide away. The missing conserved phenylalanine or tryptophan at the end of this CDR3 makes a read error likely. V usage is TRBV7-9 and J usage is TRBJ1-5, with a possible D match to TRBD1 (5 bases). The germline V and J ends were trimmed by 0 bases and 2 bases, with 17 bases remaining between them. The CDR3 runs to 18 residues. Germline V gene sequence: CDR1 SEHNR, CDR2 FQNEAQ (reference sequence). The CDR3 here is CASSLAISTGDGNQPQHL. In DNA form, the CDR3 reads TGTGCCAGCAGCTTAGCCATCTCGACGGGGGACGGCAATCAGCCCCAGCATCTT.

This clonotype showed up many times. This chain connects TRBV11-2 to TRBJ2-3; weak D call: TRBD2 (6 bases). The CDR3 is made up of 21 amino acids. Germline CDR1 is SGHAT and CDR2 is FQNNGV. The V gene lost 5 bases and the J gene lost 2 bases, with 32 bases spanning the gap. The CDR3 nucleotides are TGTGCCAGCAGCGGCGTTTTCCTTAGCGGCCTTGACCCCTTCCTCACAGATACGCAGTATTTT. Translated: CASSGVFLSGLDPFLTDTQYF.

At least ten counts were recorded for this clonotype. The chain carries TRBV28 and TRBJ2-7, with 7 bases identical to TRBD1. The germline V gene encodes CDR1 MDHEN and CDR2 SYDVKM. Trimming cost V 6 bases and J 5 bases; bases outside gene matches: 10. The CDR3 is 14 amino acids. CDR3 bases: TGTGCCAGCAGCCCTCTGACAGGGAATAACGAGCAGTACTTC. Its protein product is CASSPLTGNNEQYF.

This clonotype was found many times. V and J are TRBV19 and TRBJ1-2, with a weak D call TRBD1 (5 bases). This CDR3 comprises 12 residues. Per germline, CDR1 LNHDA and CDR2 SQIVND (reference sequence). Trimming shortened V by 7 bases and J by 1 base, and 7 bases separated the two germline ends. The CDR3 DNA reads TGTGCCAGTAACAGGAATAACTATGGCTACACCTTC. Translation gives CASNRNNYGYTF.

A remark on this clonotype: A much larger clone is a single base away; this may be a read error. V usage is TRBV7-8 and J usage is TRBJ2-7, with TRBD2 matching over 13 bases. The CDR3 consists of 16 residues. From germline, CDR1 is SGHVS and CDR2 FQNEAQ. V shed 5 bases, J shed 0 bases, and the junction held 4 bases outside the gene matches. The chain's CDR3 is CASSPGLAGASYEQYF. In nucleotides, the CDR3 is TGTGCCAGCAGCCCCGGACTAGCGGGGGCCTCCTACGAGCAGTACTTC.